The rows below give T cell receptor beta chains drawn from one sample of a study of shared clonotypes between healthy human individuals. Here immunoSEQ multiplex PCR was the method, and the copy in TCRdb shows in-frame clones only, minus some. The table includes about a million clones, approximately 68% detected once. The specimen sequenced was memory CD4+ T cells sorted from blood. Source of these receptors: a man aged 18 to 30 in good health. Each CDR3 is given with its conserved first and last residue. Fields, in order: V gene, clone size, D gene, J gene, CDR3 DNA, CDR3 protein. A D gene is named only where the DNA matches it firmly. Where a row states a size, it is once, few, many or the class of an expanded clone; other rows omit it.

>TRBV9|-|-|TRBJ2-4
TGTGCCAGCAGCGTAAGTGCCCAGGCCAAAAACATTCAGTACTTC
CASSVSAQAKNIQYF
>TRBV18|once|-|TRBJ1-5
TGTGCCAGCTCCTTTGAACCGGGGGTAGGTCAGCCCCAGCATTTT
CASSFEPGVGQPQHF
>TRBV5-8|-|TRBD2|TRBJ2-7
TGTGCCAGCAGCTTTCGGCTAGCGGGGGGATCGGGGCAGTACTTC
CASSFRLAGGSGQYF
>TRBV10-3|few|-|TRBJ1-6
TGTGCCATCAGTGGTCAAGGGGCTAATTCACCCCTCCACTTT
CAISGQGANSPLHF
>TRBV5-1|-|-|TRBJ2-5
TGCGCCAGCAGCTTCATGCCTGGGGGCCAAGAGACCCAGTACTTC
CASSFMPGGQETQYF
>TRBV30|-|-|TRBJ1-1
TGTGCCTGGAGTCTAGGATGGAACACTGAAGCTTTCTTT
CAWSLGWNTEAFF
>TRBV7-2|-|-|TRBJ1-3
TGTGCCAGCAGCCTCTTACAGGGAAACACCATATATTTT
CASSLLQGNTIYF
>TRBV19|-|TRBD1|TRBJ2-3
TGTGCCAGCTCATTCCGGGACAGGAACACAGATACGCAGTATTTT
CASSFRDRNTDTQYF
>TRBV14|-|TRBD2|TRBJ2-5
TGTGCCAGCAGCACTCGACTAGCGGGAGGGCCCCAGTACTTC
CASSTRLAGGPQYF
>TRBV5-8|-|TRBD1|TRBJ1-5
TGTGCCAGCAGCGGGTCCGGACAGGGGAGTCAGCCCCAGCATTTT
CASSGSGQGSQPQHF
>TRBV28|-|TRBD1|TRBJ2-2
TGTGCCAGCAGTCCCGCCCCCGGGACAGGAAACACCGGGGAGCTGTTTTTT
CASSPAPGTGNTGELFF
>TRBV4-1|once|-|TRBJ1-4
TGCGCCAGCAGCCAGAATCCAAGACAGCAGAATGAAAAACTGTTTTTT
CASSQNPRQQNEKLFF
>TRBV10-3|-|-|TRBJ1-1
TGTGCCATCAGTGAGGGTGGTCGAGCTTTCTTT
CAISEGGRAFF
>TRBV14|-|-|TRBJ2-6
TGTGCCAGCAGACTATCTGGGGCCAACGTCCTGACTTTC
CASRLSGANVLTF
>TRBV27|-|-|TRBJ1-1
TGTGCCAGCAGTGGGTTCACTGAAGCTTTCTTT
CASSGFTEAFF
>TRBV28|-|-|TRBJ2-2
TGTGCCAGCAGTTTTCTCATAAGGGACCTCACCGGGGAGCTGTTTTTT
CASSFLIRDLTGELFF
>TRBV28|-|-|TRBJ2-2
TGTGCCAGCAGTTCTACCCCCCACTTAAACACCGGGGAGCTGTTTTTT
CASSSTPHLNTGELFF
>TRBV11-2|few|-|TRBJ2-3
TGTGCCAGCAGCAAAGGAGGGCCTTCCCAACGGACGCAGTATTTT
CASSKGGPSQRTQYF
>TRBV28|-|-|TRBJ1-5
TGTGCCAGCAGTTATAGCAATCAGCCCCAGCATTTT
CASSYSNQPQHF
>TRBV7-8|-|TRBD2|TRBJ2-1
TGTGCCAGCAGCTTAGGGGGACTAGCAGCATACAATGAGCAGTTCTTC
CASSLGGLAAYNEQFF
>TRBV9|once|TRBD1|TRBJ1-2
TGTGCCAGCAGCGTAGGGGGGTCAGGGGGCAACTATGGCTACACCTTC
CASSVGGSGGNYGYTF
>TRBV6-6|few|TRBD1|TRBJ1-6
TGTGCCAGCAGTTGGACAGGACCTAATTCACCCCTCCACTTT
CASSWTGPNSPLHF
>TRBV7-8|few|TRBD1|TRBJ1-2
TGTGCCAGCAGCCTGGACAGGGTAGAGTATGGCTACACCTTC
CASSLDRVEYGYTF
>TRBV5-6|-|-|TRBJ2-7
TGTGCCAGCAGCTTTCTTGGCGAGCAGTACTTC
CASSFLGEQYF
>TRBV7-8|-|-|TRBJ1-1
TGTGCCAGCAGCTTAGCGCGGGGGGCTTGGACTGAAGCTTTCTTT
CASSLARGAWTEAFF
>TRBV18|-|TRBD1|TRBJ1-2
TGTGCCAGCTCGCCTATGAAACCCGGGACAGGGGCCAACTATGGCTACACCTTC
CASSPMKPGTGANYGYTF
>TRBV11-2|-|TRBD2|TRBJ2-3
TGTGCCAGCAGCTTTAGCGGGATGGCAGATACGCAGTATTTT
CASSFSGMADTQYF
>TRBV5-1|-|-|TRBJ2-7
TGCGCCAGCAGCACGACGTCGACAGGAGTCGAGCAGTACTTC
CASSTTSTGVEQYF
>TRBV7-6|once|-|TRBJ1-2
TGTGCCAGCAGCTTAGGCCCGGGGGGCAGTGATGGCTACACCTTC
CASSLGPGGSDGYTF
>TRBV28|-|-|TRBJ1-4
TGTGCCAGTGGGGAAAGGGTGGGAGATGAAAAACTGTTTTTT
CASGERVGDEKLFF
>TRBV7-2|-|-|TRBJ1-1
TGTGCCAGCAGCTCCGGACAGATGAACACTGAAGCTTTCTTT
CASSSGQMNTEAFF
>TRBV20-1|once|-|TRBJ2-1
TGCAGTGCTTCGTACAATGAGCAGTTCTTC
CSASYNEQFF
>TRBV7-9|few|TRBD2|TRBJ2-2
TGTGCCAGCAACCCCACTAGCGGTAACACCGGGGAGCTGTTTTTT
CASNPTSGNTGELFF
>TRBV12-2|-|-|TRBJ2-7
TGTGCACCGGGCCGGGACAGGGGGGAACGGAAGCCCTACGAGCAGTACTTC
CAPGRDRGERKPYEQYF
>TRBV7-2|-|-|TRBJ1-5
TGTGCCAGCAGCTTAGTTGGGTCTTATGGGCAGCCCCAGCATTTT
CASSLVGSYGQPQHF
>TRBV28|-|-|TRBJ1-5
TGTGCCAGCAGTCTGGAGACACTTAATCAGCCCCAGCATTTT
CASSLETLNQPQHF
>TRBV20-1|-|-|TRBJ2-1
TGCAGTGCTAGAGGGCTCTCCGAGCAGTTCTTC
CSARGLSEQFF
>TRBV19|once|TRBD1|TRBJ1-1
TGTGCCAGTAGTCCCATCCAGGGGGCGCGGATGAACACTGAAGCTTTCTTT
CASSPIQGARMNTEAFF
>TRBV14|-|-|TRBJ2-2
TGTGCCAGCAGCCCGCGGGGAATAGCCGGGGAGCTGTTTTTT
CASSPRGIAGELFF
>TRBV18|-|-|TRBJ1-1
TGTGCCAGCTCACTCGGCCAGATACTGAACACTGAAGCTTTCTTT
CASSLGQILNTEAFF
>TRBV18|-|-|TRBJ1-1
TGTGCCAGCTCACTCAAGGACGGGGACACTGAAGCTTTCTTT
CASSLKDGDTEAFF
>TRBV7-9|-|TRBD1|TRBJ2-1
TGTGCCAGCAGCTCCAAGGACAGGCGCTTGTACAATGAGCAGTTCTTC
CASSSKDRRLYNEQFF
>TRBV5-1|-|-|TRBJ2-5
TGCGCCAGCAGCTTGTTCAGTGGTGCCCAAGAGACCCAGTACTTC
CASSLFSGAQETQYF
>TRBV11-2|-|-|TRBJ2-7
TGTGCCAGCAGCTTAGGCGGGCCCTACGAGCAGTACTTC
CASSLGGPYEQYF
>TRBV6-5|-|TRBD1|TRBJ2-1
TGTGCCAGCAGTTACTCCGGGACAGTCACTTACAATGAGCAGTTCTTC
CASSYSGTVTYNEQFF
>TRBV5-4|few|TRBD1|TRBJ2-5
TGTGCCAGCAGCTCACTCGGACAGGGGGCTTCAGAGACCCAGTACTTC
CASSSLGQGASETQYF
>TRBV12-5|-|TRBD1|TRBJ1-4
TGTGCTAGTGGTTTGGTATTCAGGGGGCTTGAAAAACTGTTTTTT
CASGLVFRGLEKLFF
>TRBV10-1|-|-|TRBJ2-3
TGCGCCAGCAGTGAGTCTGGACTTTGGGGAAATACGCAGTATTTT
CASSESGLWGNTQYF
>TRBV4-3|-|-|TRBJ1-1
TGCGCCAGCAGCCAAGGAAGCAGAGGGGCGCGCATCACTGAAGCTTTCTTT
CASSQGSRGARITEAFF
>TRBV6-1|few|-|TRBJ2-7
TGTGCCAGCAGTGATGAGGGTGGGGGGCGCTCCTACGAGCAGTACTTC
CASSDEGGGRSYEQYF
>TRBV5-1|-|-|TRBJ2-7
TGCGCCAGCAGCACGGGAGTTTCCTACGAGCAGTACTTC
CASSTGVSYEQYF
>TRBV5-1|-|TRBD2|TRBJ2-5
TGCGCCAGCAGCCCCGGACTAGCGGGGGGCGGGGAGACCCAGTACTTC
CASSPGLAGGGETQYF
>TRBV29-1|-|-|TRBJ2-7
TGCAGCGTTGGACAGGCGCGCTACGAGCAGTACTTC
CSVGQARYEQYF